This TCR beta chain originates from a study of shared clonotypes between healthy human individuals (dated by TCRdb to 2020 to 2021). In the study overall: The cohort included three men and a couple of women between 18 and 49 years of age. Between about 0.94 and 10 billion PBMCs per donor were obtained by leukapheresis. To estimate repertoire size and how much clonotype sharing occurs between individuals, the study deeply sequenced the blood TCR repertoires of about 5 healthy adults. To increase sequencing depth and limit assay-specific biases, TCR repertoire library preparation and sequencing were carried out by different laboratories using diverse techniques.

Healthy HIV-negative adults with no recently reported acute infections or vaccinations were included as donors. Only Caucasian adults living in Nashville, Tennessee, USA were represented among the donors. For unsorted samples, 100 million or so PBMCs were counted, and genomic DNA was extracted using the QIAamp DNA Blood Mini kit. After blood collection by leukapheresis, PBMCs were isolated using Ficoll-Histopaque density gradient centrifugation and then cryopreserved in the vapor phase of liquid nitrogen. What the authors observed across the whole study: The genetic and exposure-history diversity represented was limited by the small number of donors. Sampling was restricted to blood, and TCR repertoires in tissue are likely to differ from TCR repertoires in blood. Pairwise subsampling indicated that sequencing depth was expected to affect the degree of clonotype sharing among donors.

Comment on this clone: It lacks a known antigen. No much larger clonotype is one base removed from it; base qualities were not supplied.

The V and J ends are trimmed by 5 bases and 4 bases, leaving 15 bases between them. CDR1 SGHVS and CDR2 FNYEAQ were looked up in the germline V gene. The CDR3 contains 14 residues, cysteine and phenylalanine counted. This entry keeps only the CDR3 DNA: 42 bases, framed from base 1. Using the deep immunoSEQ assay, multiplex PCR amplified TCR CDR3 regions from genomic DNA. For each cell subset, the extracted genomic DNA was distributed evenly across all wells of several immunoSEQ 96-well plates, and each plate served as one replicate. For unsorted PBMC, each replicate PCR was loaded with approximately 300 ng genomic DNA, equivalent to 30,000 or so T cell genomes. Unsorted PBMC genomic DNA was sequenced across ten immunoSEQ deep assay plates. The purified libraries were quantified using a Qubit 3.0 fluorometer, sized with a Bioanalyzer 2100, and then quantified again using the KAPA Library Quantification kit. Every immunoSEQ 96-well plate was sequenced on a dedicated single-read 150-cycle Illumina NextSeq 550 flow cell. From the authors' description of their analysis: Because the immunoSEQ output held only junctional sequences and lacked quality scores, the filtering could not match the filtering applied to full-length reads. Sequences were annotated with PyIR, a Python wrapper for IgBLAST v1.9, and V/J genes and CDR3 were assigned using IMGT germline references. Reads were filtered out if the reads had weak V/J assignments (E-value above 1e-6), no CDR3, stop codons, out-of-frame junctions, or ambiguous translated residues. V3J clonotypes were defined as sequences sharing the same inferred V gene, J gene, and CDR3 amino acid sequence. The percentage overlap between two repertoires was calculated by dividing the number of shared unique clonotypes by the size of the smaller repertoire. RTK rarefaction, the Chao1 estimator, and Recon v2.1 estimates of unobserved clonotypes were used to assess repertoire richness. TCRdb holds this immuneACCESS table with in-frame rearrangements only. Some clones are missing; in checked studies, unresolved V genes explain under half, and the rest has no known cause. That table gives V, J and clone size, and the DNA gave D and trimming. Within this sample are roughly 500,000 clones, with 76% of them counted one time only. Clones ranked in the top ten supply 13% of the sample.

This sequence uses TRBV7-6 and TRBJ2-7; the D call is tentative, TRBD1 or TRBD2, as each matches 5 bases. Sequencing was performed on PBMCs. This TCR was sampled from a woman between 40 and 50 years old in good health. Some clones in this sample may be carry-over from other donors' samples. At the DNA level, the sequence is TGTGCCAGCAGCCGTACCGGGACCCAATACGAGCAGTACTTC. It translates to CASSRTGTQYEQYF.